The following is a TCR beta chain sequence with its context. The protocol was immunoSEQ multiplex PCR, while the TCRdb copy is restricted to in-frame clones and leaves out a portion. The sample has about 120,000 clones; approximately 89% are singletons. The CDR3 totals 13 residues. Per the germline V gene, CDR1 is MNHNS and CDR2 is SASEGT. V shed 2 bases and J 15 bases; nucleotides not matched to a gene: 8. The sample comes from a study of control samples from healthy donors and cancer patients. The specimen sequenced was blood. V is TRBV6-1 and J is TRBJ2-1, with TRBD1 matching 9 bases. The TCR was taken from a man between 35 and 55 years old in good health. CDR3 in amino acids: CASSEFSGTGLFF. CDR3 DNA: TGTGCCAGCAGTGAATTTTCCGGGACAGGGTTGTTCTTC.